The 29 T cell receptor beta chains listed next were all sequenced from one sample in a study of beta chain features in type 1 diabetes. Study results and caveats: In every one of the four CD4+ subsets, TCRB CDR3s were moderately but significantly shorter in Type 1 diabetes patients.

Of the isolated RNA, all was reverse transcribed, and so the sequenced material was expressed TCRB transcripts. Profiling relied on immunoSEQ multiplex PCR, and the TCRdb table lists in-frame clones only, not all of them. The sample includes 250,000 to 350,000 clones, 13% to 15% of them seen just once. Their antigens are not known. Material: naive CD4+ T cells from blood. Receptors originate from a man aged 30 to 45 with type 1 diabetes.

The chain's CDR3 is CASSQQLAGAYEQYF. Here the CDR3 DNA reads TGCGCCAGCAGCCAACAACTAGCGGGAGCCTACGAGCAGTACTTC. This chain joins TRBV4-3 and TRBJ2-7; 11 bases line up with TRBD2. V trimming: 2 bases; J trimming: 2 bases; junction bases outside the gene matches: 2. Germline V gives CDR1 LGHNA, CDR2 YSLEER. The CDR3 is 15 residues long.

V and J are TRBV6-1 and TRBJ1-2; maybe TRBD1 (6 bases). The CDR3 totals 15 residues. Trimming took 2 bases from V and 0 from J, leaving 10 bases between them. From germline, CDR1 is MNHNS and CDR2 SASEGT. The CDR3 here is CASSEQGRANYGYTF. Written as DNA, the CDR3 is TGTGCCAGCAGTGAACAGGGGAGAGCTAACTATGGCTACACCTTC.

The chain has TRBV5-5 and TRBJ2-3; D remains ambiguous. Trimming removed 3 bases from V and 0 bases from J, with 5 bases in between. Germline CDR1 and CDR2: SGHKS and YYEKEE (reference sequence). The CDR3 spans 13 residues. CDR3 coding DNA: TGTGCCAGCAGCTCCGGGAGCACAGATACGCAGTATTTT. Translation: CASSSGSTDTQYF.

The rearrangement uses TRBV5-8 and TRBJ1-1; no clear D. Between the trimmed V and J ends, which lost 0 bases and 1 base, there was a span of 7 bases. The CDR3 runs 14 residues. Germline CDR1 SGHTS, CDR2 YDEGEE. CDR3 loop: CASSLDSSNTEAFF. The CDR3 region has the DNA TGTGCCAGCAGCTTGGACAGCTCGAACACTGAAGCTTTCTTT.

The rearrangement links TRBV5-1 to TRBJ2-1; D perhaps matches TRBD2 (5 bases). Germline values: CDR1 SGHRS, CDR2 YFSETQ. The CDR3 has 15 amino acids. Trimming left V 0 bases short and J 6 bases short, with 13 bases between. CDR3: CASSLVDFSGNEQFF. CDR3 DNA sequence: TGCGCCAGCAGCTTGGTGGACTTCTCCGGCAATGAGCAGTTCTTC.

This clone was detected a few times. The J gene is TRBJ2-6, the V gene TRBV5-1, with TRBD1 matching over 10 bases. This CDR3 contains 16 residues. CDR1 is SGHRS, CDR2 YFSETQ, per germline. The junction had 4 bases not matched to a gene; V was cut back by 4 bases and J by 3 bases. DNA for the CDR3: TGCGCCAGCAGCAGACAGGGGGCAGATGGGGCCAACGTCCTGACTTTC. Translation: CASSRQGADGANVLTF.

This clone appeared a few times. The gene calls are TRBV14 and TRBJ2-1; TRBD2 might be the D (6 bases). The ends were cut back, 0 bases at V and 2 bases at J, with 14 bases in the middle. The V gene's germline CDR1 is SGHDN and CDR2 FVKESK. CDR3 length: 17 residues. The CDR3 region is CASSQDGLGLPYNEQFF. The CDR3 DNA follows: TGTGCCAGCAGCCAAGATGGACTGGGACTTCCCTACAATGAGCAGTTCTTC. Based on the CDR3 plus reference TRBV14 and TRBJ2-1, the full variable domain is EAGVTQFPSHSVIEKGQTVTLRCDPISGHDNLYWYRRVMGKEIKFLLHFVKESKQDESGMPNNRFLAERTGGTYSTLKVQPAELEDSGVYFCASSQDGLGLPYNEQFFGPGTRLTVL.

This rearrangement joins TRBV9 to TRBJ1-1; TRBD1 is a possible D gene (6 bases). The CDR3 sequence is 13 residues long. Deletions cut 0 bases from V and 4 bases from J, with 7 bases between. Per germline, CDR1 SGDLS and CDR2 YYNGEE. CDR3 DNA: TGTGCCAGCAGCGTAGTGGGGGCCACTGAAGCTTTCTTT. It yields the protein CASSVVGATEAFF.

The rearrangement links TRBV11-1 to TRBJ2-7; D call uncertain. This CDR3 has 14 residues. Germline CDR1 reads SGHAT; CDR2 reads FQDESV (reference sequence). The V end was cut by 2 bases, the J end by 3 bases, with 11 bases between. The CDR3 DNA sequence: TGTGCCAGCAGCTTATTTACAGCCAACTACGAGCAGTACTTC. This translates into CASSLFTANYEQYF. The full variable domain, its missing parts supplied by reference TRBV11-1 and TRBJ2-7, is EAEVAQSPRYKITEKSQAVAFWCDPISGHATLYWYRQILGQGPELLVQFQDESVVDDSQLPKDRFSAERLKGVDSTLKIQPAELGDSAMYLCASSLFTANYEQYFGPGTRLTVT.

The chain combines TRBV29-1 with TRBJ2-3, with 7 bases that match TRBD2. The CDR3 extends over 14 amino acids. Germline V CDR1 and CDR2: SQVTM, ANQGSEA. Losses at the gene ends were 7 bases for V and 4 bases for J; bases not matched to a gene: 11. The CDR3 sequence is CSADPWGGSDTQYF. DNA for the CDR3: TGCAGCGCCGACCCGTGGGGGGGATCAGATACGCAGTATTTT.

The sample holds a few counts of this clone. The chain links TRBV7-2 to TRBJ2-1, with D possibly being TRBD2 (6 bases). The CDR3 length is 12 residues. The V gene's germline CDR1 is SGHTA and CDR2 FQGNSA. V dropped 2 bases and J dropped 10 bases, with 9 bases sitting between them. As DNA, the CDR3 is TGTGCCAGCAGCTTAAGGCGGGACGAGCAGTTCTTC. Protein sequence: CASSLRRDEQFF.

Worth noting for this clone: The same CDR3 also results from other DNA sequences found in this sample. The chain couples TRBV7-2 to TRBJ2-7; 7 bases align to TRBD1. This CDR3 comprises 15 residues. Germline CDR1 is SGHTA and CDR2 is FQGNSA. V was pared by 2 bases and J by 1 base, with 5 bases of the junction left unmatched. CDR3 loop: CASSLRPGGSYEQYF. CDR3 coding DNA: TGTGCCAGCAGCTTACGCCCAGGGGGATCCTACGAGCAGTACTTC.

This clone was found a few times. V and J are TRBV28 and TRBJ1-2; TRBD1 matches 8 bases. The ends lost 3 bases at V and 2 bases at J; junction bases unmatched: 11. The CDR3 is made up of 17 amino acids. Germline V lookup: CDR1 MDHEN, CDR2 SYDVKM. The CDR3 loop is CASSLAAGGGQNYGYTF. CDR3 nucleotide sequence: TGTGCCAGCAGTTTGGCGGCAGGGGGCGGCCAGAACTATGGCTACACCTTC.

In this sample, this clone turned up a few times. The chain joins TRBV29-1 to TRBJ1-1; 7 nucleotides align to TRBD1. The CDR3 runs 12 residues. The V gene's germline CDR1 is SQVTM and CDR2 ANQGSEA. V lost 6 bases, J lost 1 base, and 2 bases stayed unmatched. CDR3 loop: CSVGQRNTEAFF. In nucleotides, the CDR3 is TGCAGCGTGGGACAGCGGAACACTGAAGCTTTCTTT.

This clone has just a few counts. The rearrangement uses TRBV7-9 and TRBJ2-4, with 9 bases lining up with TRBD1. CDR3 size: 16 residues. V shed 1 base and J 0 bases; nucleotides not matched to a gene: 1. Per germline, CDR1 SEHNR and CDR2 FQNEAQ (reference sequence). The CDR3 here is CASSLEDRGAKNIQYF. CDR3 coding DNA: TGTGCCAGCAGCTTAGAGGACAGGGGAGCCAAAAACATTCAGTACTTC.

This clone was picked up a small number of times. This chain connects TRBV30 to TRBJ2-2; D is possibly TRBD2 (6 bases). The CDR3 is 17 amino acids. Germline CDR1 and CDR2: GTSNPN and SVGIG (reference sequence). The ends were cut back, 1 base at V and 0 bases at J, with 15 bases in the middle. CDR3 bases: TGTGCCTGGAGTGGACCGGGGCTAGCGCCGAACACCGGGGAGCTGTTTTTT. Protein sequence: CAWSGPGLAPNTGELFF.

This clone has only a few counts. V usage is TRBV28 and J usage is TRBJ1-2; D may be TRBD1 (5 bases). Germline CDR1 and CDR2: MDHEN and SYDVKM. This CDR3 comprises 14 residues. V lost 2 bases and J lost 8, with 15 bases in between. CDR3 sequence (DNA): TGTGCCAGCAGTTTAGGGGGGAAACATGGGGGCTACACCTTC. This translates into CASSLGGKHGGYTF.

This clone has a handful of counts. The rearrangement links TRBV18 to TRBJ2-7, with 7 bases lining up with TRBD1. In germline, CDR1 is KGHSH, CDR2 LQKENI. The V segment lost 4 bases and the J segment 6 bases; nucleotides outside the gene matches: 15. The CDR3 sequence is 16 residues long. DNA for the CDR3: TGTGCCAGCTCACGACCGGGACAGACTGCTCGGCTCGAGCAGTACTTC. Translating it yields CASSRPGQTARLEQYF.

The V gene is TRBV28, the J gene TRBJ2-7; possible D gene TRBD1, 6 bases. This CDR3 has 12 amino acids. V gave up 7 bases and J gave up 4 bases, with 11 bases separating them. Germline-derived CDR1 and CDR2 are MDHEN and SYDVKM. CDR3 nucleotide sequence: TGTGCCAGCAAACAGGGCGGGTACGAGCAGTACTTC. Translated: CASKQGGYEQYF.

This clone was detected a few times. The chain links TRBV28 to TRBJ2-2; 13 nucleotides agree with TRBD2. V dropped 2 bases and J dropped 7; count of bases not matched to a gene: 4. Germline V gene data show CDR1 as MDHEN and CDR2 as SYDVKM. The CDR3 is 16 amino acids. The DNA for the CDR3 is TGTGCCAGCAGTTTAGGGACTAGCGGGAACTACGGGGAGCTGTTTTTT. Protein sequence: CASSLGTSGNYGELFF.

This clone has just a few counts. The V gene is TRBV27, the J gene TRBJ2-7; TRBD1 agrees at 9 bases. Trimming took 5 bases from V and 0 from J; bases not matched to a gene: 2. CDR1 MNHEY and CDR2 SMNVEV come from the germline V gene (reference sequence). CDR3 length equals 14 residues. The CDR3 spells CASSGTGHSYEQYF. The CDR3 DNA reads TGTGCCAGCAGTGGGACAGGGCACTCCTACGAGCAGTACTTC.

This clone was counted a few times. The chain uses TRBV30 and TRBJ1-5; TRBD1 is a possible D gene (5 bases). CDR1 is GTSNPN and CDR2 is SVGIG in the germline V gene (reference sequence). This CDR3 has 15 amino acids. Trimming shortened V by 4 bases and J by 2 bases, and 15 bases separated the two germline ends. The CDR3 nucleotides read TGTGCCTGGACCCTCCAGGGTTTCGGCAATCAGCCCCAGCATTTT. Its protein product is CAWTLQGFGNQPQHF.

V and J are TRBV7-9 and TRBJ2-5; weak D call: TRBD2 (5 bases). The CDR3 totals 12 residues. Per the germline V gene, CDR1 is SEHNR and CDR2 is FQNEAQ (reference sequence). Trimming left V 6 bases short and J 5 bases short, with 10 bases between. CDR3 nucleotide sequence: TGTGCCAGCAGTCCGGGAATCGAGACCCAGTACTTC. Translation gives CASSPGIETQYF.

The CDR3 spells CASSLASGNTIYF. In nucleotides, the CDR3 is TGTGCCAGCAGCTTAGCCTCCGGAAACACCATATATTTT. The V gene is TRBV7-2, the J gene TRBJ1-3; D gene ambiguous. The V end was cut by 0 bases, the J end by 4 bases, with 4 bases between. The CDR3 is made up of 13 amino acids. The germline CDR1 and CDR2 sequences are SGHTA and FQGNSA.

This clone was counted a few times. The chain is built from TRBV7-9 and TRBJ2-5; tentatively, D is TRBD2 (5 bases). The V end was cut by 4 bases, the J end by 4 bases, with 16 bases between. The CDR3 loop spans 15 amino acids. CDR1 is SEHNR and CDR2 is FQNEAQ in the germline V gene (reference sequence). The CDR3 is CASSWRAALAETQYF. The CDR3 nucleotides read TGTGCCAGCAGCTGGCGGGCGGCCCTGGCAGAGACCCAGTACTTC.

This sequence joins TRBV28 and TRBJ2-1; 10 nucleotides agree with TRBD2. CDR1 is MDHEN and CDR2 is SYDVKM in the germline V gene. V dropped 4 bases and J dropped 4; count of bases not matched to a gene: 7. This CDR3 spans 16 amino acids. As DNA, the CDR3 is TGTGCCAGCAGTTCCGGAGGTAGCGGGGGGTACAATGAGCAGTTCTTC. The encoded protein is CASSSGGSGGYNEQFF.

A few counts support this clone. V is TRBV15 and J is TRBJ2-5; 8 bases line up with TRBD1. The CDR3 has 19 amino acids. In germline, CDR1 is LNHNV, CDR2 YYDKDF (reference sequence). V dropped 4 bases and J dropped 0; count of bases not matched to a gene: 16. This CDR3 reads CATSTDALTDREYQETQYF. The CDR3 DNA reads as TGTGCCACCAGCACAGACGCCCTAACGGACAGGGAGTACCAAGAGACCCAGTACTTC.

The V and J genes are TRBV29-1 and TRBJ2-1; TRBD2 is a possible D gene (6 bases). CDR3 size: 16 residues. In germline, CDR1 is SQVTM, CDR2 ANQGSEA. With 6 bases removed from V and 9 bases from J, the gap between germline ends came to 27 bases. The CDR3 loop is CSVAERAGSARAEQFF. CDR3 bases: TGCAGCGTAGCCGAACGAGCGGGTTCCGCTAGGGCTGAGCAGTTCTTC.

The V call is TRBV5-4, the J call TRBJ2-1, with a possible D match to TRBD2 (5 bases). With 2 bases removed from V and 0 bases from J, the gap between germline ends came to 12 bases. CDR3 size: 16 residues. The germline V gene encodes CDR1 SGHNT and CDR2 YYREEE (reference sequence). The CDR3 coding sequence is TGTGCCAGCAGCTTTAGTCCCCGGGGCTCCTACAATGAGCAGTTCTTC. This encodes CASSFSPRGSYNEQFF. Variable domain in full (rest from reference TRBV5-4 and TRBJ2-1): ETGVTQSPTHLIKTRGQQVTLRCSSQSGHNTVSWYQQALGQGPQFIFQYYREEENGRGNFPPRFSGLQFPNYSSELNVNALELDDSALYLCASSFSPRGSYNEQFFGPGTRLTVL.